Below, 10 T cell receptor beta chains from the same sample are listed, as sequenced in a study of blood T cell repertoires in COVID-19. The assay was immunoSEQ multiplex PCR, and TCRdb's table has in-frame clones only and misses some. Here the sample spans 100,000 to 120,000 clones, around 76% being singletons. The material sequenced was peripheral blood. The receptors stem from a woman of 80 years or more with acute or convalescent COVID-19.

CDR3 sequence (DNA): TGTGCCAGCAGCCAATCAGGGACATCCACACCCCAGCATTTT. It yields the protein CASSQSGTSTPQHF. The chain links TRBV14 to TRBJ1-5; TRBD1 is a possible D gene (6 bases). The V end lost 2 bases, the J end lost 10 bases, and 15 bases lay between the germline ends. The length of the CDR3 is 14 residues. Germline V CDR1 and CDR2: SGHDN, FVKESK.

This clone was counted between two and nine times. V usage is TRBV5-4 and J usage is TRBJ1-2, with D tentatively TRBD1 (5 bases). Germline values: CDR1 SGHNT, CDR2 YYREEE (reference sequence). The CDR3 contains 16 residues. Trimming pared 6 bases from V and 0 bases from J, leaving 18 bases between. Written as DNA, the CDR3 is TGTGCCAGCAAGGGGTCGTCGGTCAGAGCTAACTATGGCTACACCTTC. Protein sequence: CASKGSSVRANYGYTF.

The chain couples TRBV28 to TRBJ2-2; no firm D call. Germline V gene data show CDR1 as MDHEN and CDR2 as SYDVKM. The CDR3 is 12 amino acids. V was cut by 7 bases and J by 6 bases, with 9 bases left in between. CDR3 nucleotides: TGTGCCAGCACTCGCGCATCCGGGGAGCTGTTTTTT. Its protein is CASTRASGELFF.

The V and J genes are TRBV4-2 and TRBJ2-1, with TRBD2 identical over 12 bases. CDR3 length: 16 residues. V lost 3 bases and J lost 5; bases outside the gene matches: 5. Germline V gives CDR1 LGHNA, CDR2 YNFKEQ. The CDR3 region is CASSQASGGADNEQFF. The CDR3 DNA follows: TGTGCCAGCAGCCAGGCTAGCGGGGGGGCCGACAATGAGCAGTTCTTC.

The V call is TRBV4-3, the J call TRBJ2-1, with TRBD1 matching 7 bases. The V gene's germline CDR1 is LGHNA and CDR2 YSLEER. The ends lost 4 bases at V and 4 bases at J; junction bases unmatched: 13. The CDR3 is 17 residues long. The CDR3 here is CASSLEGRTGLYNEQFF. DNA of the CDR3: TGCGCCAGCAGCCTAGAAGGAAGGACAGGACTGTACAATGAGCAGTTCTTC.

V gene TRBV7-2 combines with J gene TRBJ2-7; the match to TRBD2 covers 9 bases. Germline V CDR1 and CDR2: SGHTA, FQGNSA. V dropped 5 bases and J dropped 1; count of bases not matched to a gene: 9. The CDR3 runs 16 residues. This chain's CDR3 is CASSTSSGLASYEQYF. In DNA form, the CDR3 reads TGTGCCAGCAGCACATCGTCCGGACTAGCGTCCTACGAGCAGTACTTC.

The V call is TRBV5-1, the J call TRBJ2-7, with 12 bases matching TRBD2. With 3 bases clipped from V and 4 bases from J, the junction kept 2 bases outside the gene matches. Germline CDR1 SGHRS, CDR2 YFSETQ. The CDR3 is 14 residues long. CDR3 sequence (DNA): TGCGCCAGCAGCTATGGACTAGCGGGGTACGAGCAGTACTTC. Protein: CASSYGLAGYEQYF.

V is TRBV6-5 and J is TRBJ2-7, with 9 positions matching TRBD2. Germline CDR1 reads MNHEY; CDR2 reads SVGAGI. The CDR3 runs to 15 residues. The V and J ends lost 8 bases and 0 bases, in that order; junction bases with no gene match: 8. This CDR3 reads CASQALAGNSYEQYF. CDR3 DNA: TGTGCCAGCCAAGCCCTAGCGGGAAACTCCTACGAGCAGTACTTC.

The rearrangement joins TRBV6-1 to TRBJ2-3; 7 bases are a match to TRBD2. Germline V gene data show CDR1 as MNHNS and CDR2 as SASEGT. V trimming: 2 bases; J trimming: 8 bases; junction bases outside the gene matches: 7. CDR3 length equals 14 residues. CDR3 sequence reads: CASSERRTRGTQYF. The CDR3 nucleotides read TGTGCCAGCAGTGAAAGACGGACTAGGGGTACGCAGTATTTT.

The V and J genes are TRBV5-1 and TRBJ2-5; 11 bases map to TRBD1. Trimming at V came to 3 bases and at J to 10 bases, leaving 8 bases not matched to a gene. CDR3 length: 14 amino acids. Germline lookup yields CDR1 SGHRS and CDR2 YFSETQ. CDR3 residues: CASSSVRDRGGQYF. The CDR3 DNA is TGCGCCAGCAGCTCCGTCCGGGACAGGGGGGGCCAGTACTTC.